This TCR beta chain appears in the sequencing data of a study of vaccination effects on CD4 cells after COVID-19. General observations from the study: Clones induced by infection and by vaccine showed marked clonal contraction late after vaccination.

As regards this clone: Its antigen is unknown.

Viral peptide pool expansion of antigen-specific CD4+ T cells preceded sequencing in the ViraFEST assay. Cells that had been cultured for approximately eleven days were the source of isolated CD4+ T cells. Convalescent patients had PCR-confirmed SARS-CoV-2 infection between March and December 2020. Trimming took 5 bases from V and 0 from J, leaving 17 bases between them. The germline V gene encodes CDR1 LNHDA and CDR2 SQIVND (reference sequence). CDR3 length equals 18 residues. Produced via immunoSEQ multiplex PCR; TCRdb's table is partial and in-frame only. This sample has tens of thousands of clones, with more than 75% found just once.

Source: CD4+ T cells from PBMCs cultured with HIV peptides, taken before COVID-19 vaccination. Subset denoted: HIV-1 Nef peptide pool negative control/reference culture. This receptor was identified in a human donor who had a prior SARS-CoV-2 infection. The chain recombines TRBV19 with TRBJ2-6; no clear D. This chain's CDR3 is CASSQRSRPSSGANVLTF. In DNA form, the CDR3 reads TGTGCCAGTAGTCAACGTAGCCGCCCGAGCTCTGGGGCCAACGTCCTGACTTTC.